The present TCR beta chain was sequenced within a study of shared clonotypes between healthy human individuals. Across the study: Researchers drew samples from a couple of women and a few men aged 18 to 49.

CDR1 and CDR2 (germline): ENHRY, SYGVKD. V was cut by 3 bases and J by 0 bases, with 0 bases left in between. The CDR3 runs to 11 residues. There were only Caucasian adults among the donors, and all lived in Nashville, Tennessee. Note on this clone: Its antigen is not known. One base away lies a much larger clone, so this may be a sequencing read error.

Study-wide results and caveats: Clonotype sharing across several donors was observed for around 5% of naive CD4 clonotypes. Sequencing of the sorted subsets was shown by rarefaction to be incomplete despite large depth.

TCRdb's table, derived via immunoSEQ multiplex PCR, lists solely in-frame clones and lacks some. The table shows 800,000 to 1,200,000 clones, with about 80% occurring only once. Sequencing was done on a sample of memory CD4+ T cells from PBMCs. Subset reported: CD45RA-negative fraction. This chain links TRBV10-3 with TRBJ2-7; D is ambiguous. This TCR derives from a young man in good health. Some clones in this sample may be carry-over from other donors' samples. CDR3 sequence reads: CAISDSYEQYF. The CDR3 DNA reads as TGTGCCATCAGTGACTCCTACGAGCAGTACTTC.